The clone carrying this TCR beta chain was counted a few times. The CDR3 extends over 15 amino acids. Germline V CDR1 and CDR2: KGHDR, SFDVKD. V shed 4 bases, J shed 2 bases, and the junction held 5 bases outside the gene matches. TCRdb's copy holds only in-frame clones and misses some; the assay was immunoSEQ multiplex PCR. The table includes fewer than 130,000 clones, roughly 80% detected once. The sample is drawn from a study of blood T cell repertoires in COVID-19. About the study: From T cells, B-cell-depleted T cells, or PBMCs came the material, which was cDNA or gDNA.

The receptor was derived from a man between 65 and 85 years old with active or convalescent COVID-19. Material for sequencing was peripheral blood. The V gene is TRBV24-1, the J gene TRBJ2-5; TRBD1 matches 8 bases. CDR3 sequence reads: CATSEQGAWQETQYF. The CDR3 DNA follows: TGTGCCACCAGTGAGCAGGGGGCTTGGCAAGAGACCCAGTACTTC.